The rows below give T cell receptor beta chains drawn from one sample of a study of beta chain features in type 1 diabetes. The data were produced by immunoSEQ multiplex PCR, yet TCRdb's version contains in-frame clones alone and is incomplete. In the table there are 150,000 or so clones, roughly 10% of which are singletons. Sequences were obtained from central memory CD4+ T cells from blood. The receptors were sampled from a man aged 18-30 years in good health. Each CDR3 is given with its conserved first and last residue. A D gene is named only where the DNA matches it firmly. Where a row states a size, it is once, few, many or the class of an expanded clone; other rows omit it.

J gene	CDR3 length	clone size	D gene	V gene	CDR3 DNA	CDR3 protein
TRBJ1-2	10	few	TRBD1	TRBV29-1	TGCAGCGTTGGGGACAGCGGCTACACCTTC	CSVGDSGYTF
TRBJ2-4	13	many	-	TRBV15	TGTGCCACCCTCGCCGAGGCCAAAAACATTCAGTACTTC	CATLAEAKNIQYF
TRBJ2-7	14	few	TRBD1	TRBV4-3	TGCGCCAGCAGCCAAGATAACAGGGGTCCCTTGAAGTACTTC	CASSQDNRGPLKYF
TRBJ2-6	19	few	TRBD1	TRBV4-2	TGTGCCAGCAGCCCCCAGGAGGGGACAGGGGCCTCTGGGGCCAACGTCCTGACTTTC	CASSPQEGTGASGANVLTF
TRBJ1-1	15	-	-	TRBV7-3	TGTGCCAGCAGCACTACACATGCCAGGGGCACTGAAGCTTTCTTT	CASSTTHARGTEAFF
TRBJ2-1	14	few	-	TRBV9	TGTGCCAGCAGCGTACTTCGACAAGACAATGAGCAGTTCTTC	CASSVLRQDNEQFF
TRBJ2-3	17	-	TRBD1	TRBV4-3	TGCGCCAGCAGCCAAGTCAGTGGGGGACAGGTCGGAGATACGCAGTATTTT	CASSQVSGGQVGDTQYF
TRBJ2-3	13	few	-	TRBV4-3	TGCGCCAGCAGCCGACTTGTCTCAGATACGCAGTATTTT	CASSRLVSDTQYF
TRBJ2-5	14	many	TRBD1	TRBV28	TGTGCCAGCAGCCTACGGCAGGGGGTGGAGACCCAGTACTTC	CASSLRQGVETQYF
TRBJ2-7	16	-	-	TRBV7-9	TGTGCCAGCAGCTTTTCCTGGAAGGGAACTTCCTACGAGCAGTACTTC	CASSFSWKGTSYEQYF
TRBJ2-7	12	many	-	TRBV18	TGTGCCAGCTCACCTGGCGGCGCTGGGCAGTACTTC	CASSPGGAGQYF
TRBJ2-7	14	few	-	TRBV2	TGTGCCAGCAGTGGAACAGGGCTCCCCTACGAGCAGTACTTC	CASSGTGLPYEQYF
TRBJ1-2	15	few	TRBD1	TRBV10-3	TGTGCCATCACAACAATACAGGGGGCGATTGATGGCTACACCTTC	CAITTIQGAIDGYTF
TRBJ1-1	12	many	-	TRBV14	TGTGCCAGCAGCCAAGTGGGGGGGAAAGCTTTCTTT	CASSQVGGKAFF
TRBJ2-4	15	many	TRBD2	TRBV4-3	TGCGCCAGCAGCCAAGGGGCTAGCGGGAAAAACATTCAGTACTTC	CASSQGASGKNIQYF